These T cell receptor beta chains were read from a single sample in a study of control samples from healthy donors and cancer patients. Generated by immunoSEQ multiplex PCR, the TCRdb table keeps only in-frame clones and is missing some. The sample holds some 150,000 clones, around 94% seen once. The specimen sequenced was PBMCs. These receptors came from a man aged 55 to 70 with colorectal cancer. Each CDR3 is given with its conserved first and last residue. The D gene is left open where the match is weak. Size tells how often a clone was seen (once, few, many) or the class of an expanded clone, and some rows leave it out.

-,TRBJ1-1,TRBV11-2,-,CASSPALDTEAFF,TGTGCCAGCAGCCCCGCCTTGGACACTGAAGCTTTCTTT
-,TRBJ1-2,TRBV6-1,TRBD1,CASSLEDRVNYGYTF,TGTGCCAGCAGTTTAGAGGACAGGGTTAACTATGGCTACACCTTC
-,TRBJ1-3,TRBV7-8,TRBD1,CASSSDRGRPGHTIYF,TGTGCCAGCAGCTCGGACAGGGGACGTCCTGGGCACACCATATATTTT
-,TRBJ1-1,TRBV11-2,-,CASSWGGDTEAFF,TGTGCCAGCAGCTGGGGGGGGGACACTGAAGCTTTCTTT
-,TRBJ2-7,TRBV29-1,TRBD1,CSVTRQGGFYEQYF,TGCAGCGTGACTCGACAGGGGGGTTTCTACGAGCAGTACTTC
-,TRBJ1-5,TRBV19,-,CASSRGYGDQPQHF,TGTGCCAGTAGTCGGGGGTATGGAGATCAGCCCCAGCATTTT
-,TRBJ1-2,TRBV30,-,CAWKQGSSNYGYTF,TGTGCCTGGAAGCAGGGGTCCTCTAACTATGGCTACACCTTC
-,TRBJ2-7,TRBV3-1/TRBV3-2,-,CASSQVSDYEQYF,TGTGCCAGCAGCCAAGTATCCGATTACGAGCAGTACTTC
-,TRBJ1-6,TRBV6-5,-,CASSYGGDAVNSPLHF,TGTGCCAGCAGTTACGGAGGGGATGCCGTTAATTCACCCCTCCACTTT
-,TRBJ2-5,TRBV28,TRBD2,CASTHQRGGLETQYF,TGTGCCAGCACTCATCAGCGGGGGGGTCTGGAGACCCAGTACTTC
once,TRBJ1-5,TRBV28,TRBD1,CASSLPSGQGLQPQHF,TGTGCCAGCAGTTTACCCTCCGGACAGGGCCTTCAGCCCCAGCATTTT
-,TRBJ2-7,TRBV12-3/TRBV12-4,-,CASSLTASYEQYF,TGTGCCAGCAGTTTGACGGCCTCCTACGAGCAGTACTTC
once,TRBJ2-3,TRBV7-2,TRBD2,CASSLVGGGITDTQYF,TGTGCCAGCAGCCTTGTTGGCGGGGGGATCACAGATACGCAGTATTTT
-,TRBJ2-7,TRBV30,TRBD1,CAWSVRDRDSGEQYF,TGTGCCTGGAGTGTACGGGACAGGGATTCTGGCGAGCAGTACTTC
-,TRBJ1-2,TRBV28,-,CASSFKQDTAGTF,TGTGCCAGCAGTTTCAAGCAGGACACGGCCGGAACCTTC
-,TRBJ2-5,TRBV4-2,TRBD2,CASSQDRGVETQYF,TGTGCCAGCAGCCAAGATCGGGGGGTAGAGACCCAGTACTTC